This T cell receptor beta chain was recovered during a study of OX40 agonist ivuxolimab in advanced cancers. Turning to the overall study: Ivuxolimab was an agonistic, fully human IgG2 monoclonal antibody directed against OX40 (CD134), a costimulatory receptor. A male proportion of roughly 85% and a mean age of roughly 58 years, ranging from roughly 23 to 85, were recorded for the dose-escalation cohort. Of the 52 patients in dose escalation, about 20 had hepatocellular carcinoma, approximately 15 had melanoma, 9 had renal cell carcinoma and 9 had head and neck cancer. The paper covers the monotherapy dose-escalation part of the phase I ivuxolimab trial, which included N of about 50 patients. Prior anti-PD-1, anti-PD-L1 or anti-CTLA-4 therapy was permitted, and checkpoint inhibitors had been received by less than 45% of dose-escalation patients. Intravenous ivuxolimab was administered to patients every 2 weeks at six dose levels: 0.01, 0.1, 0.3, 1.5, 3 and 10 mg/kg. Partial responses occurred in three dose-escalation patients, of whom one had hepatocellular carcinoma and two had cutaneous melanoma. The purpose of peripheral TCRbeta sequencing was to test whether ivuxolimab changed TCR sequence diversity and led to clonal T-cell expansion. What the authors observed across the whole study: In partial responders in the 0.1-3.0 mg/kg groups, normalized peripheral clonal expansion was found to be among the lowest, especially among CD8+ T cells. At doses of 0.1 to 3.0 mg/kg, clonal expansion of both CD4+ and CD8+ T cells in blood was seen between baseline and week 6. Antigen specificity was not determined for the clonally expanded peripheral T cells. Low levels of normalized T-cell clonal expansion were also seen in some patients who did not respond. After ivuxolimab, expanded clones were on average more numerous among CD8+ T cells than among CD4+ T cells.

A distance of 15 bases separates the germline ends of V and J, which lose 0 bases and 7 bases respectively. The CDR3 starts with the cysteine, ends with the phenylalanine, and has 16 residues. Only the CDR3 DNA stays, 48 bases, in frame from base 1. From the germline V gene, CDR1 is MNHNS and CDR2 is SASEGT. Patients with autoimmune disease history or receiving systemic immunosuppression were excluded from the trial. Peripheral blood for TCR sequencing was drawn from every dose cohort at baseline, at cycle 4 day 1 and at cycle 7 day 1. The samples were taken from a phase I, first-in-human, multicenter, open-label dose-escalation trial of ivuxolimab. The trial enrolled adults with locally advanced or metastatic head and neck squamous cell, hepatocellular, melanoma or renal cell carcinoma. Before TCR sequencing, CD4+ T cells and CD8+ T cells were sorted from peripheral blood as separate populations.

With respect to this clone: The antigen this receptor binds is unknown. Per-nucleotide qualities are absent, and no much larger clonotype sits a single base away.

Genomic DNA was extracted from sorted cells for sequencing of the TCRbeta CDR3 region. The immunoSEQ Assay was used to sequence the TCRbeta CDR3 regions. Here the immuneACCESS table is served through TCRdb, limited to in-frame sequences with V and J called. Missing clones are a known gap in these copies; in checked studies unresolved V genes cover under half, and the rest lacks a known reason. Present in this sample are around 58,000 clones, 75% to 90% of which were seen just once. The ten largest clones take up 1.4% of the sample. The clonotype was recovered from an adult with an advanced solid tumor such as melanoma, head and neck, liver or kidney cancer. The sample was CD4+ or CD8+ T cells sorted from blood, taken in a trial of the OX40 agonist ivuxolimab. The sequence joins TRBV6-1 to TRBJ1-4; a weak D assignment points to TRBD1 (5 bases agree). Here the CDR3 is given as CASSEALGGVIEKLFF. The DNA is TGTGCCAGCAGTGAAGCGTTGGGGGGGGTGATTGAAAAACTGTTTTTT.